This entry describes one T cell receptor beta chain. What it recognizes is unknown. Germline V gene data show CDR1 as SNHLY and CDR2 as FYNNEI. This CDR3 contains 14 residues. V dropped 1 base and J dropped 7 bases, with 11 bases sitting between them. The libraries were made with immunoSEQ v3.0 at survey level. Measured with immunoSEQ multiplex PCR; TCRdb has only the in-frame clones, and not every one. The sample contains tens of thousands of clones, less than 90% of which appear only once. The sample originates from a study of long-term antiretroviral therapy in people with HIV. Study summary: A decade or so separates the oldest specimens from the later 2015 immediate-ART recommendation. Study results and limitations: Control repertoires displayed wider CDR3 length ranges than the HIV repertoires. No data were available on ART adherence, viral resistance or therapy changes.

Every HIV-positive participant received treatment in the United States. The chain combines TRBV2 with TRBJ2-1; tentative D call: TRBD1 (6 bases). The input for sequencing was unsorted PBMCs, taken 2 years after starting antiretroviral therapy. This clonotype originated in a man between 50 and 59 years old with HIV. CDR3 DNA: TGTGCCAGCAGTGAAGAAGGGGGTCAGAATGAGCAGTTCTTC. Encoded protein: CASSEEGGQNEQFF. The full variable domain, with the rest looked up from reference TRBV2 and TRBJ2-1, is EPEVTQTPSHQVTQMGQEVILRCVPISNHLYFYWYRQILGQKVEFLVSFYNNEISEKSEIFDDQFSVERPDGSNFTLKIRSTKLEDSAMYFCASSEEGGQNEQFFGPGTRLTVL.